What follows are 27 T cell receptor beta chains derived from one specimen sequenced in a study of identical twins. Using its own MiXCR run on the 5' RACE reads, TCRdb lists one record per CDR3 protein. Altogether 700,000 or so distinct CDR3 sequences are present, 8.5% to 9% being singletons, with the ten largest covering roughly 0.9%. These same data were also listed under a study on yellow fever vaccine responses in identical twins.

Sequenced: PBMCs. These receptors were obtained from a woman aged 18 to 35 in good health.

The rearrangement joins TRBV7-8 to TRBJ2-7, with 9 bases fitting TRBD2. Germline CDR1 SGHVS, CDR2 FQNEAQ. There are 14 residues in the CDR3. Trimming removed 5 bases from V and 7 bases from J; junction bases left unmatched: 9. DNA for the CDR3: TGTGCCAGCAGCCCTCTGGCGGGAGGGAGTGAGCAGTACTTC. Translating it yields CASSPLAGGSEQYF.

The chain combines TRBV11-2 with TRBJ2-1; 9 bases are a match to TRBD2. Germline V lookup: CDR1 SGHAT, CDR2 FQNNGV. The length of the CDR3 is 15 residues. V was pared by 1 base and J by 6 bases, with 4 bases of the junction left unmatched. CDR3 sequence: CASSLGGGALNEQFF. In DNA form, the CDR3 reads TGTGCCAGCAGCTTAGGCGGGGGGGCCCTCAATGAGCAGTTCTTC.

This clonotype was counted many times. The CDR3 reads CASSLARGGSYNEQFF. The CDR3 coding sequence is TGTGCCAGCAGTTTAGCGAGGGGGGGATCCTACAATGAGCAGTTCTTC. The rearrangement joins TRBV12-3 or TRBV12-4 to TRBJ2-1; tentatively, D is TRBD2 (7 bases). The CDR3 covers 16 residues. The ends were cut back, 0 bases at V and 1 base at J, with 10 bases in the middle.

This clonotype has a handful of counts. The rearrangement joins TRBV5-1 to TRBJ1-4; D unclear. The CDR3 covers 13 residues. Germline assignment: CDR1 SGHRS and CDR2 YFSETQ. V was cut by 1 base and J by 9 bases, with 10 bases left in between. Written as DNA, the CDR3 is TGCGCCAGCAGCTTGTTCGTATCTCAAAAACTGTTTTTT. This gives the protein CASSLFVSQKLFF.

V usage is TRBV5-1 and J usage is TRBJ1-6; no firm D call. Germline assignment: CDR1 SGHRS and CDR2 YFSETQ. The CDR3 covers 13 residues. V lost 0 bases and J 8 bases, leaving 6 bases between the germline ends. This CDR3 reads CASSLETHSPLHF. In nucleotides, the CDR3 is TGCGCCAGCAGCTTGGAAACCCATTCACCCCTCCACTTT.

The V call is TRBV12-3 or TRBV12-4, the J call TRBJ2-5, with D perhaps matching TRBD1 (7 bases). Trimming removed 6 bases at V and 7 bases at J, with 21 bases between. CDR3 size: 15 residues. The DNA of the CDR3 is TGTGCCAGCAGCTTTAGGAGGGGGCGAGGGGGGACCCAGTACTTC. It translates to CASSFRRGRGGTQYF.

This clonotype showed up just a few times. This chain connects TRBV7-8 to TRBJ2-1; no clear D. The CDR3 extends over 17 amino acids. Germline CDR1 is SGHVS and CDR2 is FQNEAQ. V gave up 1 base and J gave up 0 bases, with 13 bases separating them. The CDR3 nucleotides are TGTGCCAGCAGCTTAGGATCTATATGGAACTCCTACAATGAGCAGTTCTTC. Encoded protein: CASSLGSIWNSYNEQFF.

The V and J genes are TRBV29-1 and TRBJ2-7; no firm D call. V was cut by 4 bases and J by 2 bases, with 9 bases left in between. CDR1 and CDR2 from the germline V gene are SQVTM and ANQGSEA. The CDR3 sequence is 12 residues long. The CDR3 DNA is TGCAGCGTTGGAAGATCGGCCTACGAGCAGTACTTC. This gives the protein CSVGRSAYEQYF.

This clonotype was picked up many times. The genes are TRBV12-3 or TRBV12-4 and TRBJ1-2, with D possibly matching TRBD1 (6 bases). This CDR3 comprises 14 residues. Trimming cost V 4 bases and J 4 bases, with 13 bases left between them. CDR3 protein: CASSSPTGGYGYTF. Here the CDR3 DNA reads TGTGCCAGCAGTTCCCCGACAGGTGGCTATGGCTACACCTTC.

This clonotype was observed a few times. V gene TRBV6-1 combines with J gene TRBJ1-5, with D possibly being TRBD1 (6 bases). The V and J ends lost 8 bases and 0 bases respectively, with 17 bases between them. There are 16 residues in the CDR3. CDR1 MNHNS and CDR2 SASEGT come from the germline V gene. The CDR3 nucleotides read TGTGCCAGCGGAACGCCCCAGGGGAATAGCAATCAGCCCCAGCATTTT. This codes for CASGTPQGNSNQPQHF.

This clonotype was recorded many times. The rearrangement links TRBV29-1 to TRBJ1-2; no reliable D call. The V and J ends lost 4 bases and 1 base respectively, with 10 bases between them. The CDR3 totals 13 residues. Looked up from germline, CDR1 is SQVTM and CDR2 is ANQGSEA. The CDR3 nucleotides are TGCAGCGTTGTTTCGGGGTTTAACTATGGCTACACCTTC. Translating it yields CSVVSGFNYGYTF.

This clonotype was found many times. The chain is built from TRBV12-3 or TRBV12-4 and TRBJ2-2, with 7 bases that match TRBD1. Trimming took 3 bases from V and 8 from J; bases not matched to a gene: 9. This CDR3 spans 15 amino acids. The CDR3 reads CASSFFGTATGELFF. The CDR3, as DNA: TGTGCCAGCAGTTTTTTCGGGACAGCAACAGGGGAGCTGTTTTTT.

V gene TRBV20-1 combines with J gene TRBJ1-3; tentatively, D is TRBD1 (6 bases). Germline values: CDR1 DFQATT, CDR2 SNEGSKA (reference sequence). V lost 5 bases to trimming and J lost 0 bases, with 17 bases between them. This CDR3 is 16 amino acids long. This CDR3 reads CSAEQGRGSSGNTIYF. DNA for the CDR3: TGCAGTGCTGAACAGGGACGGGGGAGCTCTGGAAACACCATATATTTT.

This clonotype occurred many times. This chain connects TRBV4-3 to TRBJ2-1, with 12 nucleotides matching TRBD1. This CDR3 spans 16 amino acids. Germline values: CDR1 LGHNA, CDR2 YSLEER. V shed 0 bases, J shed 8 bases, and the junction held 5 bases outside the gene matches. The CDR3 nucleotides are TGCGCCAGCAGCCAAGAAACCGGGACAGGGGGCGATGAGCAGTTCTTC. Translated: CASSQETGTGGDEQFF.

This clonotype has only a few counts. This rearrangement joins TRBV9 to TRBJ2-7; D tentatively fits TRBD1 or TRBD2 (5 bases each). The CDR3 covers 18 residues. V was clipped by 0 bases and J by 2 bases, with 21 bases between them. Germline loops: CDR1 SGDLS, CDR2 YYNGEE. CDR3 nucleotides: TGTGCCAGCAGCGTAGGGGATGGGACGGGTTCCTATACCTACGAGCAGTACTTC. It translates to CASSVGDGTGSYTYEQYF. Full variable domain (rest looked up from reference TRBV9 and TRBJ2-7): DSGVTQTPKHLITATGQRVTLRCSPRSGDLSVYWYQQSLDQGLQFLIQYYNGEERAKGNILERFSAQQFPDLHSELNLSSLELGDSALYFCASSVGDGTGSYTYEQYFGPGTRLTVT.

This clonotype has just a few counts. The CDR3 DNA reads as TGTGCCAGCAGCCCCGTGAGTCCCGGGACTAGGGTTGAGCAGTTCTTC. Translation gives CASSPVSPGTRVEQFF. This chain joins TRBV4-2 and TRBJ2-1; 8 bases fit TRBD2. In germline, CDR1 is LGHNA, CDR2 YNFKEQ. The CDR3 consists of 16 residues. Unmatched junction bases numbered 14, after V lost 4 bases and J lost 9 bases.

In this sample, this clonotype turned up many times. This sequence joins TRBV20-1 and TRBJ1-2; 7 positions agree with TRBD1. CDR1 DFQATT and CDR2 SNEGSKA come from the germline V gene (reference sequence). V gave up 4 bases and J gave up 4 bases; unmatched junction bases: 6. The CDR3 is made up of 13 amino acids. The CDR3 DNA follows: TGCAGTGCTAACATGGGACAGTCCTATGGCTACACCTTC. It specifies CSANMGQSYGYTF.

This sequence joins TRBV19 and TRBJ2-7; a possible D gene is TRBD2 (5 bases). Germline values: CDR1 LNHDA, CDR2 SQIVND (reference sequence). CDR3 size: 14 residues. Deletions cut 6 bases from V and 0 bases from J, with 12 bases between. The DNA of the CDR3 is TGTGCCAGTAGGGACCCGGGGAGCTCCTACGAGCAGTACTTC. It codes for CASRDPGSSYEQYF.

This clonotype was detected a few times. The rearrangement links TRBV20-1 to TRBJ2-1, with 9 nucleotides matching TRBD1. CDR1 and CDR2 from the germline V gene are DFQATT and SNEGSKA (reference sequence). The CDR3 covers 13 residues. With 3 bases clipped from V and 7 bases from J, the junction kept 4 bases outside the gene matches. The CDR3 nucleotides read TGCAGTGCTAGGGGACAGGGTAGGAATGAGCAGTTCTTC. Translating it yields CSARGQGRNEQFF.

The chain couples TRBV27 to TRBJ1-2; D remains ambiguous. CDR3 size: 15 residues. With 5 bases removed from V and 2 bases from J, the gap between germline ends came to 15 bases. In germline, CDR1 is MNHEY, CDR2 SMNVEV (reference sequence). CDR3 protein: CASSLRKSKNYGYTF. The DNA for the CDR3 is TGTGCCAGCAGTCTAAGAAAATCCAAGAACTATGGCTACACCTTC.

This clonotype appeared many times. The chain joins TRBV12-3 or TRBV12-4 to TRBJ2-7, with 8 bases matching TRBD1. The CDR3 runs 14 residues. Trimming removed 1 base from V and 2 bases from J; junction bases left unmatched: 1. Written as DNA, the CDR3 is TGTGCCAGCAGTTTAGGGGGACAGGCCTACGAGCAGTACTTC. This translates into CASSLGGQAYEQYF.

The gene calls are TRBV12-3 or TRBV12-4 and TRBJ1-2; D is unclear. The CDR3 sequence is 16 residues long. Trimming removed 3 bases from V and 0 bases from J, with 14 bases in between. The CDR3 coding sequence is TGTGCCAGCAGTTTGCACACTCCTGTATCTAACTATGGCTACACCTTC. This translates into CASSLHTPVSNYGYTF.

The rearrangement links TRBV20-1 to TRBJ1-2; D may be TRBD1 (5 bases). Germline values: CDR1 DFQATT, CDR2 SNEGSKA (reference sequence). Trimming pared 4 bases from V and 1 base from J, leaving 22 bases between. This CDR3 spans 17 amino acids. The CDR3, as DNA: TGCAGTGCTATCGGAGGGGAAACCCGTGTCGGTAACTATGGCTACACCTTC. Translating it yields CSAIGGETRVGNYGYTF.

The table lists this clonotype with a few counts. The rearrangement joins TRBV3-1 to TRBJ2-5; 7 positions match TRBD1. Germline-derived CDR1 and CDR2 are LGHDT and YNNKEL (reference sequence). This CDR3 region has 14 residues. The trim removed 4 bases at V and 5 bases at J, leaving 7 bases unmatched. CDR3 sequence reads: CASSPWDSRETQYF. The CDR3 DNA reads TGTGCCAGCAGCCCGTGGGACAGCCGGGAGACCCAGTACTTC.

This clonotype was seen ten or more times. The J gene is TRBJ2-1, the V gene TRBV7-9; no clear D gene. Trimming pared 3 bases from V and 7 bases from J, leaving 7 bases between. The CDR3 sequence is 12 residues long. Germline values: CDR1 SEHNR, CDR2 FQNEAQ (reference sequence). CDR3 amino acids: CASSFSLNEQFF. CDR3 nucleotide sequence: TGTGCCAGCAGCTTTAGTTTAAATGAGCAGTTCTTC. Full variable domain (missing parts from reference TRBV7-9 and TRBJ2-1): DTGVSQNPRHKITKRGQNVTFRCDPISEHNRLYWYRQTLGQGPEFLTYFQNEAQLEKSRLLSDRFSAERPKGSFSTLEIQRTEQGDSAMYLCASSFSLNEQFFGPGTRLTVL.

Ten or more counts support this clonotype. CDR3 in amino acids: CASTRKGQQNSPLHF. The CDR3 region has the DNA TGTGCCAGCACACGCAAGGGACAGCAGAATTCACCCCTCCACTTT. The chain employs TRBV21-1 and TRBJ1-6; no check of the table's D call, TRBD1, against the DNA was made. TRBV21-1 is recorded as a pseudogene. The CDR3 has 15 amino acids.

This clonotype has just a few counts. This rearrangement joins TRBV7-2 to TRBJ2-1; D unresolved. CDR1 SGHTA and CDR2 FQGNSA come from the germline V gene. The CDR3 has 15 amino acids. The V gene lost 4 bases and the J gene lost 0 bases, with 10 bases spanning the gap. The CDR3 region has the DNA TGTGCCAGCAGCTGGACCTTTAGCTCCTACAATGAGCAGTTCTTC. Residues: CASSWTFSSYNEQFF.